The rows below give T cell receptor beta chains drawn from one sample of a study of neoadjuvant anti-PD-1 for oral cavity cancer. Here immunoSEQ multiplex PCR was the method, and the copy in TCRdb shows in-frame clones only, minus some. The sample lists about 24,000 clones, around a quarter occurring once. This material consisted of tumor tissue, taken after nivolumab (anti-PD-1) treatment. Receptors originate from a person aged 40 to 85 with oral cavity squamous cell carcinoma. Both conserved end residues are part of each CDR3. Fields, in order: D gene, V gene, J gene, CDR3 length, clone size, CDR3 DNA, CDR3 protein. The D gene is left open where the match is weak. Rows may omit the clone size; those that give it use once, few, many or a size class.

TRBD1	TRBV15	TRBJ1-1	16	-	TGTGCCACCAGCAGCCGGGACAGGGATGATAACACTGAAGCTTTCTTT	CATSSRDRDDNTEAFF
-	TRBV28	TRBJ1-2	14	-	TGTGCCAGCAGTTTATTCAGGCCCAACTATGGCTACACCTTC	CASSLFRPNYGYTF
-	TRBV30	TRBJ1-4	13	-	TGTGCCTGGAATCCGGGAACTAATGAAAAACTGTTTTTT	CAWNPGTNEKLFF
-	TRBV15	TRBJ1-1	16	few	TGTGCCACCAGCAGAGATTCGGCAGTAAAGGCCACTGAAGCTTTCTTT	CATSRDSAVKATEAFF
-	TRBV2	TRBJ2-5	13	-	TGTGCCAGCAGTGGGATTGGGGGGGAGACCCAGTACTTC	CASSGIGGETQYF
-	TRBV5-1	TRBJ1-3	14	-	TGCGCCAGCAGCTTGGAACAGGGAGGAAACACCATATATTTT	CASSLEQGGNTIYF
-	TRBV2	TRBJ2-7	13	few	TGTGCCAGTACCGAGGACAGCAACTACGAGCAGTACTTC	CASTEDSNYEQYF
-	TRBV15	TRBJ2-3	15	-	TGTGCCACCAGCAGAGATGTAAGGGGGACAGATACGCAGTATTTT	CATSRDVRGTDTQYF
-	TRBV7-2	TRBJ2-3	11	-	TGTGCCAGCAGCTTACGCCGTACGCAGTATTTT	CASSLRRTQYF
-	TRBV5-1	TRBJ1-1	14	few	TGCGCCAGCACCCCCGGGGCAGGAACGGCTGAAGCTTTCTTT	CASTPGAGTAEAFF
-	TRBV19	TRBJ2-1	12	few	TGTGCCAGTAGTAGACAGTCCAATGAGCAGTTCTTC	CASSRQSNEQFF
-	TRBV9	TRBJ2-1	16	-	TGTGCCAGCAGCGTAGGGAGAGGGGGAAGATACAATGAGCAGTTCTTC	CASSVGRGGRYNEQFF
-	TRBV10-1	TRBJ2-7	14	-	TGCGCCAGCAGTGCTCAGGGGGGCCCTTACGAGCAGTACTTC	CASSAQGGPYEQYF
TRBD1	TRBV28	TRBJ1-1	12	few	TGTGCCAGCAGTCGACCGGGACAGGAAGCTTTCTTT	CASSRPGQEAFF
-	TRBV7-9	TRBJ1-2	14	-	TGTGCCAGCAGCTTGGAATCGGGGGCCGGGGGCTACACCTTC	CASSLESGAGGYTF
-	TRBV5-6	TRBJ1-6	13	few	TGTGCCAGCAGCTTGACAGGGATTTCACCCCTCCACTTT	CASSLTGISPLHF
-	TRBV2	TRBJ1-2	15	few	TGTGCCAGCAGCCAACGGGCCCTAGCGTTCTATGGCTACACCTTC	CASSQRALAFYGYTF
-	TRBV6-5	TRBJ2-4	16	few	TGTGCCAGCAGTTCTCCTGGAGGGGGAGGTGGAAACATTCAGTACTTC	CASSSPGGGGGNIQYF
TRBD1	TRBV18	TRBJ2-3	16	few	TGTGCCAGCTCACCACGGACAGGGGGCGGCACAGATACGCAGTATTTT	CASSPRTGGGTDTQYF
-	TRBV19	TRBJ2-1	17	-	TGTGCCAGTAGTGTCGTCGAAGGTGTCAGGGGAACGAATGAGCAGTTCTTC	CASSVVEGVRGTNEQFF
TRBD2	TRBV18	TRBJ2-3	18	-	TGTGCCAGCTCAACCCTAGCGGGGGGGCGTATCGCCTCAGATACGCAGTATTTT	CASSTLAGGRIASDTQYF
TRBD1	TRBV11-2	TRBJ2-7	14	-	TGTGCCAGCAGCTTCCTGACAGGGGGCGACGAGCAGTACTTC	CASSFLTGGDEQYF
-	TRBV5-1	TRBJ1-2	13	-	TGCGCCAGCAGCTTGAGGGAGGGTCGTGGCTACACCTTC	CASSLREGRGYTF
-	TRBV2	TRBJ2-7	13	-	TGTGCCATGGAGGGAGAGTTTTCCTACGAGCAGTACTTC	CAMEGEFSYEQYF
-	TRBV27	TRBJ2-3	13	-	TGTGCCAGCAACTCCGCCCTCACAGATACGCAGTATTTT	CASNSALTDTQYF
-	TRBV6-1	TRBJ1-2	14	medium-sized	TGTGCCAGCGACTCCGGGACCGCAATTGGGGGCTACACCTTC	CASDSGTAIGGYTF